What follows is one TCR beta chain and its context. Its target is unknown. Unexposed donor CD4+ T cells date from 2011-2018, before the COVID-19 pandemic. CD4+ T cells were isolated from the cells after 10 days of culture. Testing used SARS-CoV-2 S/N and four cold-coronavirus spikes on unexposed-donor CD4+ T cells, cells permitting. Each well had roughly 2.2 million PBMCs in approximately 5% human AB serum with IL-2. The data derive from a study of CD4 T cells in relation to SARS-CoV-2 and coronaviruses. Study information: After approximately 10 days of antigen culture, PBMC TCR beta CDR3s were sequenced. Study-level points and caveats: No crossreactivity against non-spike viral proteins was tested here.

TCRdb's table, derived via immunoSEQ multiplex PCR, lists solely in-frame clones and lacks some. The sample carries some 21,000 clones, around 78% recorded once. This TCR came from a human donor in good health. What was sequenced was CD4+ T cells from PBMCs, cultured in vitro.

CDR3 region: CSASGGYGYTF. The CDR3 DNA follows: TGCAGTGCTTCTGGGGGCTATGGCTACACCTTC. The rearrangement links TRBV20-1 to TRBJ1-2; D is possibly TRBD1 (5 bases). CDR3 length: 11 residues. The germline V and J ends were trimmed by 5 bases and 4 bases, with 8 bases remaining between them. Germline V gene data show CDR1 as DFQATT and CDR2 as SNEGSKA (reference sequence).